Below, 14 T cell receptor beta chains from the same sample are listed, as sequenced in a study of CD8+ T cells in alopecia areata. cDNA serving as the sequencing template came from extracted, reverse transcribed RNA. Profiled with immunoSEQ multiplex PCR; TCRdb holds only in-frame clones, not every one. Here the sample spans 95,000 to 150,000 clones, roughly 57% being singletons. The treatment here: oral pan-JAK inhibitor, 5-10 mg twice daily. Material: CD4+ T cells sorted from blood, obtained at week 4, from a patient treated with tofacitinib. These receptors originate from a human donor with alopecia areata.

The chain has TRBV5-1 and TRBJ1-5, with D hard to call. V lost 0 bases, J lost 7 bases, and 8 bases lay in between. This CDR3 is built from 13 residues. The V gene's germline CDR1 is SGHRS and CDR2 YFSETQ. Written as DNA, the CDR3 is TGCGCCAGCAGCTTGGATTCGAGACAGCCCCAGCATTTT. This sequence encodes CASSLDSRQPQHF.

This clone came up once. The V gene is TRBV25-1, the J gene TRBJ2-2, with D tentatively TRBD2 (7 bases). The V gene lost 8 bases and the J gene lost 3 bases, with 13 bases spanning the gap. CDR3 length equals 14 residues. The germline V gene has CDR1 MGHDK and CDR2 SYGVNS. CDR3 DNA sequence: TGTGCCAGCGGAAGAGGGGGGGACACCGGGGAGCTGTTTTTT. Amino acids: CASGRGGDTGELFF.

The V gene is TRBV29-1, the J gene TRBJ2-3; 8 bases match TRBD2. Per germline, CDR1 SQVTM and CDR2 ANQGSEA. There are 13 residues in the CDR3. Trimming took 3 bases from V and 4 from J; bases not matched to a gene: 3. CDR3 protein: CSVDGGASDTQYF. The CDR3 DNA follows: TGCAGCGTTGACGGGGGGGCCTCAGATACGCAGTATTTT.

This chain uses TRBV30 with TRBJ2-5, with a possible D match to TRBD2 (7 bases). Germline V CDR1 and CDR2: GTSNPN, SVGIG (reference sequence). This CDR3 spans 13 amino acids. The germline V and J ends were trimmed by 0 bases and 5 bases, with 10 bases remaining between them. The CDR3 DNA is TGTGCCTGGAGTGTAGGGGGGGAGGAGACCCAGTACTTC. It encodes CAWSVGGEETQYF.

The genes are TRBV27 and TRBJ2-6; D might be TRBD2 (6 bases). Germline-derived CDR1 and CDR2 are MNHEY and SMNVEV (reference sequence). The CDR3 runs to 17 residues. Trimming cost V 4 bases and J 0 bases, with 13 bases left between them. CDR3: CASSSGTPSSGANVLTF. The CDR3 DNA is TGTGCCAGCAGTTCAGGGACTCCCAGCTCTGGGGCCAACGTCCTGACTTTC.

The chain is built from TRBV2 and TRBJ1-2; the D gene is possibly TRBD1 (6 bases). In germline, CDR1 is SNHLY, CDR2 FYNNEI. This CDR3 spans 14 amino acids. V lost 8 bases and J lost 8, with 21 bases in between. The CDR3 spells CASLIVRGMSGYTF. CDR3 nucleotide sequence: TGTGCCAGCCTTATTGTCAGGGGTATGAGCGGCTACACCTTC.

Written as DNA, the CDR3 is TGCAGCGTTGAGCGAGCGGATACAGATACGCAGTATTTT. Translation: CSVERADTDTQYF. The gene calls are TRBV29-1 and TRBJ2-3, with D possibly TRBD2 on 5 matching bases. The CDR3 has 13 amino acids. Trimming cost V 3 bases and J 3 bases, with 10 bases left between them. CDR1 SQVTM and CDR2 ANQGSEA come from the germline V gene.

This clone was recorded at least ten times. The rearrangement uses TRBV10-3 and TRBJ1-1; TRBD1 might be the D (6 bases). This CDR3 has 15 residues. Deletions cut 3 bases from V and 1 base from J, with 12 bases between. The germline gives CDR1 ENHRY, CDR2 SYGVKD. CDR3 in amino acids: CAISEGGAPNTEAFF. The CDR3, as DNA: TGTGCCATCAGTGAAGGGGGGGCCCCGAACACTGAAGCTTTCTTT.

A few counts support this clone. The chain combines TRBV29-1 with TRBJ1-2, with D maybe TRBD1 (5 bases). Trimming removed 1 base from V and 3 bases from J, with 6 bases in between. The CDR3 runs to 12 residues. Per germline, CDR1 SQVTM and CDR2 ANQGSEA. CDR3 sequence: CSVEGGDYGYTF. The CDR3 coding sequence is TGCAGCGTTGAAGGAGGGGACTATGGCTACACCTTC.

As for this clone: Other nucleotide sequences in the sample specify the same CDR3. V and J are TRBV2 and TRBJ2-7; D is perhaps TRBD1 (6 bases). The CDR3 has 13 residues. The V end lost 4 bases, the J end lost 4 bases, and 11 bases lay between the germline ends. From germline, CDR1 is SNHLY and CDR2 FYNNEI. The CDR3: CASSGPRGYEQYF. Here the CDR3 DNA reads TGTGCCAGCAGTGGACCCAGGGGTTACGAGCAGTACTTC.

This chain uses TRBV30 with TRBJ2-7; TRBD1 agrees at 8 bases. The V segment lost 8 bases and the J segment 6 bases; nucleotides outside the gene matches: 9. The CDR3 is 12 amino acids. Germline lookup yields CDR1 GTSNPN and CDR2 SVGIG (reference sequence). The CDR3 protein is CAVNTGGGEQYF. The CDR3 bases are TGTGCCGTAAATACAGGGGGAGGCGAGCAGTACTTC.

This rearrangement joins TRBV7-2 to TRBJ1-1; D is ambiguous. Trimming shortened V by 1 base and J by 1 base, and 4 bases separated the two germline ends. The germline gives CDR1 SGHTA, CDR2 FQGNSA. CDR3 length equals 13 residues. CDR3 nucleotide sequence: TGTGCCAGCAGCTTAGTGGCGAACACTGAAGCTTTCTTT. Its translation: CASSLVANTEAFF.

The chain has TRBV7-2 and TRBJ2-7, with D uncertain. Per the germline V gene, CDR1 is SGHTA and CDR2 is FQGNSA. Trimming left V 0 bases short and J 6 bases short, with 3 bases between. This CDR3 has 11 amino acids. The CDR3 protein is CASSLALEQYF. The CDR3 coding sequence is TGTGCCAGCAGCTTAGCTCTCGAGCAGTACTTC.

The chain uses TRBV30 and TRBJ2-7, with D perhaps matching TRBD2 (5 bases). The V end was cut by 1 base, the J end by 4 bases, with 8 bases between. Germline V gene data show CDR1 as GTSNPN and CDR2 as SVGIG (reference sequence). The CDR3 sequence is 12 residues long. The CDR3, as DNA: TGTGCCTGGAGTGAAACTAGTTACGAGCAGTACTTC. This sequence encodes CAWSETSYEQYF.